This is a list of T cell receptor beta chains from one sample in a study of OX40 agonist ivuxolimab in advanced cancers. The data were produced by immunoSEQ multiplex PCR, yet TCRdb's version contains in-frame clones alone and is incomplete. The profile covers 60,000 to 85,000 clones, with about 82% appearing a single time and around 1.7% taken by the ten largest. Sequenced here: CD4+ or CD8+ T cells sorted from blood, sampled in a trial of the OX40 agonist ivuxolimab. These receptors came from an adult with an advanced solid tumor such as melanoma, head and neck, liver or kidney cancer. CDR3s include the opening cysteine and the closing phenylalanine or tryptophan. D genes are given only for firm matches. Only some rows state a clone size, as once, few, many or a class for expanded clones.

d_gene: .; j_gene: TRBJ1-1; v_gene: TRBV6-4; abundance: .; CDR3aa: CASSEMLNTEAFF; CDR3nt: TGTGCCAGCTCCGAGATGCTTAACACTGAAGCTTTCTTT
d_gene: .; j_gene: TRBJ1-4; v_gene: TRBV6-6; abundance: .; CDR3aa: CASSYGGSNEKLFF; CDR3nt: TGTGCCAGCAGTTACGGCGGTTCTAATGAAAAACTGTTTTTT
d_gene: .; j_gene: TRBJ2-7; v_gene: TRBV4-1; abundance: .; CDR3aa: CASSPRGSYEQYF; CDR3nt: TGCGCCAGCAGCCCGAGGGGGAGCTACGAGCAGTACTTC
d_gene: .; j_gene: TRBJ2-4; v_gene: TRBV6-6; abundance: few; CDR3aa: CASTSTEGFQNIQYF; CDR3nt: TGTGCCTCTACCTCGACCGAAGGGTTCCAAAACATTCAGTACTTC
d_gene: .; j_gene: TRBJ2-5; v_gene: TRBV5-4; abundance: .; CDR3aa: CASSLDGGRVRGETQYF; CDR3nt: TGTGCCAGCAGCTTGGATGGAGGTAGAGTTCGAGGGGAGACCCAGTACTTC
d_gene: .; j_gene: TRBJ1-5; v_gene: TRBV11-3; abundance: .; CDR3aa: CASSLEGYSNQPQHF; CDR3nt: TGTGCCAGCAGCCTTGAGGGGTATAGCAATCAGCCCCAGCATTTT
d_gene: TRBD1; j_gene: TRBJ2-7; v_gene: TRBV7-9; abundance: .; CDR3aa: CASTNFRPGQGDEQYF; CDR3nt: TGTGCCAGCACCAACTTCCGACCGGGACAGGGAGACGAGCAGTACTTC
d_gene: .; j_gene: TRBJ2-1; v_gene: TRBV5-6; abundance: .; CDR3aa: CASSPPVANEQFF; CDR3nt: TGTGCCAGCAGCCCCCCCGTAGCCAATGAGCAGTTCTTC
d_gene: .; j_gene: TRBJ1-1; v_gene: TRBV7-3; abundance: .; CDR3aa: CASSSQGYGTEAFF; CDR3nt: TGTGCCAGCAGCTCACAGGGATACGGCACTGAAGCTTTCTTT
d_gene: TRBD1; j_gene: TRBJ1-4; v_gene: TRBV7-4; abundance: .; CDR3aa: CASSLRQGARVREKLFF; CDR3nt: TGTGCCAGCAGCTTAAGACAGGGGGCGAGAGTACGTGAAAAACTGTTTTTT
d_gene: TRBD1; j_gene: TRBJ2-3; v_gene: TRBV2; abundance: .; CDR3aa: CASVSQGGTDTQYF; CDR3nt: TGTGCCAGCGTCTCTCAGGGGGGCACAGATACGCAGTATTTT
d_gene: .; j_gene: TRBJ2-1; v_gene: TRBV19; abundance: .; CDR3aa: CASSTGGSLGNEQFF; CDR3nt: TGTGCCAGTAGTACCGGGGGTAGTTTAGGGAATGAGCAGTTCTTC
d_gene: .; j_gene: TRBJ1-5; v_gene: TRBV15; abundance: .; CDR3aa: CATSRDRAGNQPQHF; CDR3nt: TGTGCCACCAGCAGAGATAGGGCAGGCAATCAGCCCCAGCATTTT
d_gene: TRBD2; j_gene: TRBJ2-1; v_gene: TRBV7-6; abundance: .; CDR3aa: CASSSLAGAPNEQFF; CDR3nt: TGTGCCAGCAGCTCCCTAGCGGGAGCTCCCAATGAGCAGTTCTTC
d_gene: TRBD1; j_gene: TRBJ2-1; v_gene: TRBV5-4; abundance: .; CDR3aa: CASSLGYRGSRYNEQFF; CDR3nt: TGTGCCAGCAGCTTGGGGTACAGGGGATCCCGCTACAATGAGCAGTTCTTC
d_gene: .; j_gene: TRBJ1-1; v_gene: TRBV4-1; abundance: .; CDR3aa: CASSGPLKNTEAFF; CDR3nt: TGCGCCAGCAGCGGTCCTTTGAAGAACACTGAAGCTTTCTTT
d_gene: .; j_gene: TRBJ1-2; v_gene: TRBV14; abundance: once; CDR3aa: CASSQQSGGGYTF; CDR3nt: TGTGCCAGCAGCCAACAGTCTGGCGGTGGCTACACCTTC
d_gene: TRBD2; j_gene: TRBJ2-1; v_gene: TRBV29-1; abundance: .; CDR3aa: CSVSRAGGGYNEQFF; CDR3nt: TGCAGCGTTAGCCGAGCGGGGGGCGGGTATAATGAGCAGTTCTTC
d_gene: .; j_gene: TRBJ2-3; v_gene: TRBV7-2; abundance: .; CDR3aa: CASSPKGYFGVLNTQYF; CDR3nt: TGTGCCAGCAGCCCCAAGGGGTATTTTGGCGTCCTGAATACGCAGTATTTT
d_gene: .; j_gene: TRBJ2-7; v_gene: TRBV28; abundance: .; CDR3aa: CASLGWGEQYF; CDR3nt: TGTGCCAGCCTTGGGTGGGGCGAGCAGTACTTC
d_gene: TRBD1; j_gene: TRBJ1-4; v_gene: TRBV28; abundance: .; CDR3aa: CASSPGQGAGEDEKLFF; CDR3nt: TGTGCCAGCAGCCCGGGACAGGGGGCGGGTGAAGATGAAAAACTGTTTTTT
d_gene: TRBD1; j_gene: TRBJ1-2; v_gene: TRBV4-1; abundance: .; CDR3aa: CASSQDPQGAVYGYTF; CDR3nt: TGCGCCAGCAGCCAAGATCCGCAGGGGGCGGTCTATGGCTACACCTTC
d_gene: .; j_gene: TRBJ1-1; v_gene: TRBV19; abundance: .; CDR3aa: CASSREGRNTEAFF; CDR3nt: TGTGCCAGTAGCCGAGAAGGCAGGAACACTGAAGCTTTCTTT